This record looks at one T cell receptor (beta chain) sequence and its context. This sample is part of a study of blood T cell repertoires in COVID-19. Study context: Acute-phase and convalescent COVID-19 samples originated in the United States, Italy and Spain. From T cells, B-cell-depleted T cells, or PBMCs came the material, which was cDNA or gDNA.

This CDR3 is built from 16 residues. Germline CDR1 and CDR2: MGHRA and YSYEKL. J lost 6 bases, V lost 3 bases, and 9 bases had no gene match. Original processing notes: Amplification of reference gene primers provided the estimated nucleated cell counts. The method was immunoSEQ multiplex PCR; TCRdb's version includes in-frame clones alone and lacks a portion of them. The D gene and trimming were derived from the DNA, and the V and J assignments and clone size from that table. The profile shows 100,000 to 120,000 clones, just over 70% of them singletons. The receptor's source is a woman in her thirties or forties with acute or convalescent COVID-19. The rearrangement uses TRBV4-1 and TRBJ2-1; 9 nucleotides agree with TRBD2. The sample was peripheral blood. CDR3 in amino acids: CASSQSWRGGSNEQFF. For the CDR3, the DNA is TGCGCCAGCAGCCAGTCTTGGCGGGGGGGTAGCAATGAGCAGTTCTTC.